A selection of T cell receptor beta chains follows, all from one sample in a study of T cells in Graves' hyperthyroidism and ophthalmopathy. TCRdb processed the multiplex PCR reads anew with MiXCR; each CDR3 protein has one entry. Of some 510,000 distinct CDR3 sequences detected, 46% appear once; the ten largest clones hold roughly 8.2%. Material for sequencing was peripheral blood or thyroid tissue (not recorded which). These receptors all come from a woman between 18 and 30 years old with Graves' hyperthyroidism. Both conserved end residues are part of each CDR3. The D gene is left open where the match is weak. Size tells how often a clone was seen (once, few, many) or the class of an expanded clone, and some rows leave it out.

j_gene,v_gene,d_gene,abundance,len,CDR3aa,CDR3nt
TRBJ1-6,TRBV10-3,TRBD1,-,15,CAISGGQGARSPLHF,TGTGCCATCAGTGGCGGACAGGGGGCGAGGTCACCCCTCCACTTT
TRBJ2-7,TRBV24-1,-,few,13,CAIVAQEWDEQYF,TGTGCCATAGTGGCGCAAGAGTGGGACGAGCAGTACTTC
TRBJ2-5,TRBV4-1,TRBD2,few,15,CASSRRLAGAETQYF,TGCGCCAGCTCAAGGAGGCTAGCGGGAGCGGAGACCCAGTACTTC
TRBJ2-5,TRBV20-1,-,few,13,CSARGGTGETQYF,TGCAGTGCTAGAGGAGGGACGGGAGAGACCCAGTACTTC
TRBJ2-5,TRBV12-3/TRBV12-4,-,-,13,CASSDQLGETQYF,TGTGCCAGCAGTGACCAGTTGGGAGAGACCCAGTACTTC
TRBJ2-3,TRBV2,-,-,11,CASRNTDTQYF,TGTGCCAGCAGAAACACAGATACGCAGTATTTT
TRBJ1-6,TRBV2,-,-,13,CASSEGESSPLHF,TGTGCCAGCAGTGAAGGGGAGAGTTCACCCCTCCACTTT
TRBJ2-2,TRBV25-1,TRBD2,few,15,CASSLDRGGTGELFF,TGTGCCAGCAGCTTAGATCGCGGGGGGACCGGGGAGCTGTTTTTT
TRBJ1-6,TRBV20-1,-,-,12,CSSWGSGSPLHF,TGCAGCTCATGGGGTAGCGGTTCACCCCTCCACTTT
TRBJ2-7,TRBV6-5,TRBD2,-,16,CASSYTLAGSSYEQYF,TGTGCCAGCAGTTACACATTAGCGGGGTCCTCCTACGAGCAGTACTTC
TRBJ1-1,TRBV29-1,-,-,12,CSVESTWGTAFF,TGCAGCGTTGAGTCGACGTGGGGGACGGCTTTCTTT
TRBJ2-7,TRBV2,-,-,12,CASGHGNYEQYF,TGTGCCAGCGGACATGGGAACTACGAGCAGTACTTC
TRBJ1-2,TRBV19,-,-,17,CASSIDARGEPNYGYTF,TGTGCCAGTAGTATAGACGCCAGGGGAGAACCTAACTATGGCTACACCTTC
TRBJ2-5,TRBV7-8,TRBD1,-,13,CATGTAHQETQYF,TGTGCCACCGGGACAGCACACCAAGAGACCCAGTACTTC
TRBJ2-5,TRBV7-9,TRBD2,-,13,CASNLPGGETQYF,TGTGCCAGCAACTTACCCGGGGGGGAGACCCAGTACTTC
TRBJ1-2,TRBV29-1,TRBD1,-,14,CSVVFGGTAYGYTF,TGCAGCGTTGTGTTCGGCGGGACAGCCTATGGCTACACCTTC
TRBJ1-5,TRBV24-1,-,-,13,CATSDSSGRAQHF,TGTGCCACCAGTGATTCTAGCGGGAGGGCCCAGCATTTT
TRBJ1-5,TRBV20-1,-,-,15,CSSTRGAGADQPQHF,TGCAGTTCAACTCGAGGGGCAGGAGCAGATCAGCCCCAGCATTTT
TRBJ1-1,TRBV5-1,-,-,15,CASSLPSREHTEAFF,TGCGCCAGCAGCTTGCCATCCCGGGAACACACTGAAGCTTTCTTT
TRBJ2-7,TRBV6-5,-,-,14,CASSYSWTSNEQYF,TGTGCCAGCAGTTACTCGTGGACTTCAAACGAGCAGTACTTC
TRBJ1-1,TRBV7-9,-,-,14,CASSRMGGNTEAFF,TGTGCCAGCAGCCGGATGGGTGGGAACACTGAAGCTTTCTTT
TRBJ2-6,TRBV10-3,-,few,15,CASSSEPAGANVLTF,TGTGCCAGCAGTTCGGAACCCGCTGGGGCCAACGTCCTGACTTTC
TRBJ2-6,TRBV7-9,-,-,18,CASSQDRTTISGANVLTF,TGCGCCAGCAGCCAAGATAGGACAACGATCTCTGGGGCCAACGTCCTGACTTTC
TRBJ2-7,TRBV29-1,TRBD1,-,15,CSVPRWTGGFYEQYF,TGCAGCGTGCCTAGATGGACAGGGGGATTCTACGAGCAGTACTTC
TRBJ2-5,TRBV20-1,-,-,13,CSARDHVGETQYF,TGCAGTGCTAGAGATCATGTGGGGGAGACCCAGTACTTC
TRBJ1-4,TRBV7-4,-,few,15,CASSRYLATNEKLFF,TGTGCCAGCAGCCGCTACTTAGCTACTAATGAAAAACTGTTTTTT
TRBJ2-5,TRBV20-1,-,-,14,CSAVFRDRGETQYF,TGCAGTGCCGTGTTCAGGGACCGAGGAGAGACCCAGTACTTC
TRBJ2-2,TRBV20-1,TRBD2,-,16,CSAILGTSGSGGELFF,TGCAGTGCTATCCTCGGGACTAGCGGGAGTGGGGGGGAGCTGTTTTTT
TRBJ1-5,TRBV12-3/TRBV12-4,-,many,14,CASSANLGYQPQHF,TGTGCCAGCAGTGCGAACCTCGGGTATCAGCCCCAGCATTTT
TRBJ2-5,TRBV24-1,-,-,14,CATSARGLKETQYF,TGTGCCACCAGTGCTAGGGGACTGAAAGAGACCCAGTACTTC
TRBJ1-5,TRBV20-1,-,-,13,CCAGGKGNQPQHF,TGCTGTGCTGGCGGGAAAGGCAATCAGCCCCAGCATTTT
TRBJ2-2,TRBV20-1,-,-,14,CSASSGNGAGELFF,TGCAGTGCTAGCTCGGGGAACGGCGCCGGGGAGCTGTTTTTT
TRBJ2-5,TRBV29-1,TRBD1,-,15,CSILTGLGVWETQYF,TGCAGCATCCTGACAGGGCTTGGGGTTTGGGAGACCCAGTACTTC
TRBJ1-4,TRBV2,TRBD1,-,14,CASSSGQGVEKLFF,TGTGCCAGCAGTTCGGGACAGGGTGTTGAAAAACTGTTTTTT
TRBJ1-5,TRBV7-9,-,many,13,CASSLKLDRPQHF,TGTGCCAGCAGCTTGAAACTCGATCGACCCCAGCATTTT
TRBJ1-1,TRBV10-3,TRBD1,-,17,CASSVPDRGVGGTEAFF,TGTGCCAGCAGTGTGCCGGACAGGGGCGTCGGGGGGACTGAAGCTTTCTTT
TRBJ1-5,TRBV20-1,-,-,14,CSELAWPINQPQHF,TGCAGCGAGCTAGCGTGGCCGATCAATCAGCCCCAGCATTTT
TRBJ2-7,TRBV19,TRBD1,-,15,CASRPGQGVTYEQYF,TGTGCCAGTAGGCCGGGACAGGGGGTTACCTACGAGCAGTACTTC
TRBJ2-5,TRBV2,-,-,14,CASIIHTDEETQYF,TGTGCCAGCATCATACACACCGACGAAGAGACCCAGTACTTC
TRBJ2-3,TRBV7-9,TRBD2,few,14,CASSFSGRSDTQYF,TGTGCCAGCAGCTTTAGCGGGAGGTCAGATACGCAGTATTTT
TRBJ1-3,TRBV29-1,-,many,13,CSVGGGTGNTIYF,TGCAGCGTTGGGGGGGGCACTGGAAACACCATATATTTT
TRBJ1-2,TRBV6-5,-,few,13,CASSKQRTYGYTF,TGTGCCAGCAGTAAACAGAGAACCTATGGCTACACCTTC
TRBJ2-5,TRBV11-2,TRBD2,-,15,CASSQIAGDHETQYF,TGCGCCAGCAGCCAAATAGCGGGAGACCACGAGACCCAGTACTTC
TRBJ2-6,TRBV19,TRBD1,-,17,CASSLGTGGTGANVLTF,TGTGCCAGTAGTCTCGGGACAGGGGGCACTGGGGCCAACGTCCTGACTTTC
TRBJ1-1,TRBV7-6,-,-,12,CASSLEGGGAFF,TGTGCCAGCAGCTTAGAAGGGGGTGGTGCTTTCTTT
TRBJ2-7,TRBV29-1,TRBD1,-,14,CSVREGQGEYEQYF,TGCAGCGTGAGGGAGGGACAGGGAGAATACGAGCAGTACTTC